Following are 19 T cell receptor beta chains from one sample sequenced in a study of CD8 T cells in ankylosing spondylitis. TCRdb processed the 5' RACE reads anew with MiXCR; each CDR3 protein has one entry. The sample holds more than 650,000 distinct CDR3 sequences, 12% seen once. Their specific antigens are unknown. Study-level points and caveats: Characteristic, it appeared, of ankylosing spondylitis blood was a TCR beta motif of fewer than 10 highly homologous variants.

Sample: blood, either unsorted or a sorted T cell fraction (not recorded which). The receptors shown here come from a male donor with ankylosing spondylitis.

The chain carries TRBV20-1 and TRBJ2-2; D possibly corresponds to TRBD1 (6 bases). The CDR3 has 14 amino acids. Germline lookup yields CDR1 DFQATT and CDR2 SNEGSKA (reference sequence). V gave up 3 bases and J gave up 1 base, with 9 bases separating them. The CDR3: CSASADRNTGELFF. For the CDR3, the DNA is TGCAGTGCTAGCGCGGACAGGAACACCGGGGAGCTGTTTTTT.

The V call is TRBV20-1, the J call TRBJ2-7; D is uncertain. Per the germline V gene, CDR1 is DFQATT and CDR2 is SNEGSKA (reference sequence). The length of the CDR3 is 12 residues. Between the trimmed V and J ends, which lost 3 bases and 3 bases, there was a span of 9 bases. CDR3 residues: CSASGLVYEQYF. The CDR3 bases are TGCAGTGCTAGCGGGTTGGTCTACGAGCAGTACTTC.

The sample holds a few counts of this clonotype. This chain connects TRBV18 to TRBJ2-3; D is unclear. Trimming pared 3 bases from V and 0 bases from J, leaving 7 bases between. This CDR3 has 14 residues. Germline CDR1 reads KGHSH; CDR2 reads LQKENI. In nucleotides, the CDR3 is TGTGCCAGCTCACCGTTGCTAAGCACAGATACGCAGTATTTT. The encoded protein is CASSPLLSTDTQYF.

This clonotype was counted only a few times. V and J are TRBV15 and TRBJ2-3; D not certain. This CDR3 is built from 16 residues. In germline, CDR1 is LNHNV, CDR2 YYDKDF (reference sequence). The V and J ends lost 0 bases and 0 bases respectively, with 10 bases between them. CDR3 in DNA: TGTGCCACCAGCAGAGATCAGCCAGGTAGCACAGATACGCAGTATTTT. Amino acid sequence: CATSRDQPGSTDTQYF.

This chain joins TRBV5-1 and TRBJ2-5; the D gene could be TRBD1 or TRBD2 (6 bases each). The germline gives CDR1 SGHRS, CDR2 YFSETQ. Trimming pared 7 bases from V and 1 base from J, leaving 17 bases between. The CDR3 has 15 amino acids. CDR3 sequence: CASSNGGSTQETQYF. Written as DNA, the CDR3 is TGCGCCAGCTCCAACGGGGGCTCAACCCAAGAGACCCAGTACTTC.

This clonotype was counted only a few times. V and J are TRBV10-3 and TRBJ1-5; D ambiguous. Trimming removed 4 bases at V and 4 bases at J, with 8 bases between. The CDR3 is 13 amino acids. Germline CDR1 is ENHRY and CDR2 is SYGVKD. As DNA, the CDR3 is TGTGCCATCAGTGGGGTGCGAAATCAGCCCCAGCATTTT. Protein sequence: CAISGVRNQPQHF.

The rearrangement links TRBV4-2 to TRBJ2-3; D not resolved. From germline, CDR1 is LGHNA and CDR2 YNFKEQ. This CDR3 region has 17 residues. The V end was cut by 4 bases, the J end by 0 bases, with 17 bases between. The CDR3 coding sequence is TGTGCCAGCAGCCCCGGCCCGGACGCAGCTAGCACAGATACGCAGTATTTT. Translating gives CASSPGPDAASTDTQYF.

This clonotype has ten or more counts. The genes are TRBV12-5 and TRBJ1-5, with D possibly being TRBD1 (5 bases). V lost 6 bases, J lost 7 bases, and 13 bases lay in between. CDR1 is LGHNT and CDR2 is FRNRAP in the germline V gene. This CDR3 contains 13 residues. The CDR3 DNA reads as TGTGCTAGTGGACAGGAGACCGGGCAGCCCCAGCATTTT. This encodes CASGQETGQPQHF.

This clonotype turned up a few times. This chain connects TRBV4-3 to TRBJ2-3; no firm D call. In germline, CDR1 is LGHNA, CDR2 YSLEER. The length of the CDR3 is 14 residues. V was pared by 0 bases and J by 3 bases, with 7 bases between. The CDR3, as DNA: TGCGCCAGCAGCCAAGATGGGGTAACAGATACGCAGTATTTT. This sequence encodes CASSQDGVTDTQYF.

This clonotype was counted ten times or more. The rearrangement links TRBV11-1 to TRBJ1-1, with no clear D. Germline CDR1 SGHAT, CDR2 FQDESV (reference sequence). The CDR3 runs to 13 residues. V was cut by 5 bases and J by 4 bases, with 11 bases left in between. In nucleotides, the CDR3 is TGTGCCAGCAGCCAATACCGGGGCACTGAAGCTTTCTTT. It encodes CASSQYRGTEAFF.

This clonotype was detected only a few times. This chain joins TRBV15 and TRBJ2-2; tentative D call: TRBD2 (5 bases). With 5 bases removed from V and 7 bases from J, the gap between germline ends came to 14 bases. Germline lookup yields CDR1 LNHNV and CDR2 YYDKDF (reference sequence). This CDR3 has 14 residues. The CDR3 DNA follows: TGTGCCACCAGCGGAAGACGGGCGGGCGGGGAGCTGTTTTTT. Its translation is CATSGRRAGGELFF.

V usage is TRBV12-3 or TRBV12-4 and J usage is TRBJ2-5; 9 bases agree with TRBD1. The V segment lost 5 bases and the J segment 1 base; nucleotides outside the gene matches: 8. The CDR3 loop spans 16 amino acids. The CDR3 DNA is TGTGCCAGCAGTGCCTACAGGGGGCTTCGCCAAGAGACCCAGTACTTC. Amino acid sequence: CASSAYRGLRQETQYF.

There are a few counts of this clonotype. This chain links TRBV7-2 with TRBJ2-3, with D perhaps given as TRBD1 or TRBD2 (5 bases each). From germline, CDR1 is SGHTA and CDR2 FQGNSA. V lost 4 bases, J lost 0 bases, and 14 bases lay in between. The CDR3 runs to 16 residues. In nucleotides, the CDR3 is TGTGCCAGCAGCTATCTTGACCGGGACAGCACAGATACGCAGTATTTT. The encoded protein is CASSYLDRDSTDTQYF.

This clonotype was detected only a few times. This CDR3 reads CASSFFGVEETQYF. The CDR3 bases are TGCGCCAGCAGCTTCTTCGGGGTCGAAGAGACCCAGTACTTC. The chain joins TRBV5-1 to TRBJ2-5, with D perhaps matching TRBD2 (5 bases). Germline values: CDR1 SGHRS, CDR2 YFSETQ. The CDR3 contains 14 residues. V lost 2 bases and J 3 bases, leaving 11 bases between the germline ends. Together with reference TRBV5-1 and TRBJ2-5, the CDR3 gives the full variable domain: KAGVTQTPRYLIKTRGQQVTLSCSPISGHRSVSWYQQTPGQGLQFLFEYFSETQRNKGNFPGRFSGRQFSNSRSEMNVSTLELGDSALYLCASSFFGVEETQYFGPGTRLLVL.

V is TRBV6-5 and J is TRBJ2-3; D is ambiguous. The CDR3 runs 14 residues. CDR1 is MNHEY, CDR2 SVGAGI, per germline. The V end was cut by 0 bases, the J end by 1 base, with 5 bases between. The CDR3 is CASSYSFGTDTQYF. CDR3 DNA: TGTGCCAGCAGTTACTCTTTCGGCACAGATACGCAGTATTTT.

The V gene is TRBV20-1, the J gene TRBJ2-2; D gene uncertain. V was shortened by 0 bases and J by 0 bases, with 20 bases between the two germline ends. In germline, CDR1 is DFQATT, CDR2 SNEGSKA (reference sequence). The length of the CDR3 is 19 residues. CDR3 DNA: TGCAGTGCTAGAGATCACGGCTTAGCATTCAACTCGAACACCGGGGAGCTGTTTTTT. This gives the protein CSARDHGLAFNSNTGELFF.

This clonotype was counted a few times. V usage is TRBV28 and J usage is TRBJ2-7; D is perhaps TRBD1 (6 bases). V was shortened by 7 bases and J by 3 bases, with 13 bases between the two germline ends. This CDR3 has 13 amino acids. The germline gives CDR1 MDHEN, CDR2 SYDVKM. The CDR3 DNA follows: TGTGCCAGCACCAAGATAGGGGGCTACGAGCAGTACTTC. Its translation is CASTKIGGYEQYF.

The chain recombines TRBV5-1 with TRBJ2-1, with D unclear. The CDR3 runs 11 residues. Germline-derived CDR1 and CDR2 are SGHRS and YFSETQ. Trimming removed 1 base at V and 8 bases at J, with 4 bases between. CDR3 in amino acids: CASSLFHEQFF. CDR3 coding DNA: TGCGCCAGCAGCTTGTTTCATGAGCAGTTCTTC.

This clonotype was found a few times. The chain has TRBV6-5 and TRBJ2-7; D unclear. Germline CDR1 is MNHEY and CDR2 is SVGAGI. This CDR3 comprises 11 residues. V lost 3 bases to trimming and J lost 7 bases, with 7 bases between them. This chain's CDR3 is CASSYLEEQYF. Written as DNA, the CDR3 is TGTGCCAGCAGTTATTTGGAAGAGCAGTACTTC.